The 27 T cell receptor beta chains reported below all come from one sample, sequenced in a study of blood T cell repertoires in COVID-19. Generated by immunoSEQ multiplex PCR, the TCRdb table keeps only in-frame clones and is missing some. The sample contains roughly 79,000 clones, roughly 84% of which appear only once. The material sequenced was peripheral blood. These receptors were obtained from a man over 45 with acute or convalescent COVID-19.

This chain uses TRBV4-1 with TRBJ2-1; D might be TRBD1 (6 bases). Germline assignment: CDR1 MGHRA and CDR2 YSYEKL. V shed 0 bases and J shed 1 base, with 10 bases lying between them. The CDR3 totals 16 residues. The CDR3 protein is CASSQEQGVSYNEQFF. The CDR3 nucleotides read TGCGCCAGCAGCCAAGAACAGGGAGTGTCCTACAATGAGCAGTTCTTC.

V is TRBV11-3 and J is TRBJ1-1; tentative D call: TRBD1 (5 bases). V shed 7 bases and J shed 4 bases, with 10 bases lying between them. Germline values: CDR1 SGHNT, CDR2 YENEEA. The CDR3 has 12 residues. CDR3 protein: CASTRVGTEAFF. The CDR3 coding sequence is TGTGCCAGCACCAGGGTTGGCACTGAAGCTTTCTTT.

The chain uses TRBV30 and TRBJ2-7; maybe TRBD1 (6 bases). The CDR3 runs 13 residues. Trimming took 8 bases from V and 0 from J, leaving 14 bases between them. Germline lookup yields CDR1 GTSNPN and CDR2 SVGIG (reference sequence). Written as DNA, the CDR3 is TGTGCCGGGGACCGGGACAACTCCTACGAGCAGTACTTC. Its protein is CAGDRDNSYEQYF.

The chain links TRBV24-1 to TRBJ2-1; tentatively, D is TRBD1 (5 bases). This CDR3 contains 15 residues. Germline V gene sequence: CDR1 KGHDR, CDR2 SFDVKD. V gave up 5 bases and J gave up 0 bases, with 10 bases separating them. The CDR3 is CATSVGQSSYNEQFF. The CDR3 DNA is TGTGCCACCAGTGTGGGGCAGAGCTCCTACAATGAGCAGTTCTTC.

This clone was observed a handful of times. This chain connects TRBV28 to TRBJ1-2; 8 bases are a match to TRBD1. The CDR3 contains 16 residues. Germline V lookup: CDR1 MDHEN, CDR2 SYDVKM. J lost 4 bases, V lost 2 bases, and 9 bases had no gene match. The DNA of the CDR3 is TGTGCCAGCAGTTTACCCACCCGGGACAGGATCTATGGCTACACCTTC. This translates into CASSLPTRDRIYGYTF.

The chain couples TRBV9 to TRBJ2-1; D is perhaps TRBD1 (5 bases). This CDR3 has 12 amino acids. Germline CDR1 and CDR2: SGDLS and YYNGEE. V lost 3 bases to trimming and J lost 6 bases, with 7 bases between them. DNA for the CDR3: TGTGCCAGCAGCGCCCAGGGCAATGAGCAGTTCTTC. Translation gives CASSAQGNEQFF.

This chain uses TRBV5-1 with TRBJ2-1; 9 nucleotides align to TRBD1. From germline, CDR1 is SGHRS and CDR2 YFSETQ. The V gene end was trimmed by 4 bases and the J gene end by 8 bases; junction bases not matched to a gene: 13. The CDR3 spans 16 residues. DNA of the CDR3: TGCGCCAGCAGCCATAACACCGGGACAGGGACCGATGAGCAGTTCTTC. Its translation: CASSHNTGTGTDEQFF. Based on the CDR3 plus reference TRBV5-1 and TRBJ2-1, the full variable domain is KAGVTQTPRYLIKTRGQQVTLSCSPISGHRSVSWYQQTPGQGLQFLFEYFSETQRNKGNFPGRFSGRQFSNSRSEMNVSTLELGDSALYLCASSHNTGTGTDEQFFGPGTRLTVL.

The chain links TRBV5-1 to TRBJ1-4; D uncertain. V was shortened by 0 bases and J by 0 bases, with 9 bases between the two germline ends. The CDR3 length is 16 residues. CDR1 and CDR2 from the germline V gene are SGHRS and YFSETQ. CDR3 nucleotides: TGCGCCAGCAGCTTGGCACTTTCTGCAACTAATGAAAAACTGTTTTTT. Encoded protein: CASSLALSATNEKLFF.

This rearrangement joins TRBV7-9 to TRBJ1-2; the D gene is possibly TRBD1 (5 bases). There are 15 residues in the CDR3. In germline, CDR1 is SEHNR, CDR2 FQNEAQ (reference sequence). Trimming stripped 4 bases from V and 4 bases from J, with 16 bases between. This CDR3 is CASSSAEGTTYGYTF. The CDR3 DNA reads TGTGCCAGCAGCTCCGCGGAGGGGACGACCTATGGCTACACCTTC. Complete variable domain (other parts from reference TRBV7-9 and TRBJ1-2): DTGVSQNPRHKITKRGQNVTFRCDPISEHNRLYWYRQTLGQGPEFLTYFQNEAQLEKSRLLSDRFSAERPKGSFSTLEIQRTEQGDSAMYLCASSSAEGTTYGYTFGSGTRLTVV.

This chain connects TRBV10-3 to TRBJ2-1, with D perhaps TRBD2 (5 bases). This CDR3 spans 15 amino acids. Germline V gene lookup returns CDR1 ENHRY and CDR2 SYGVKD. V shed 6 bases and J shed 6 bases, with 18 bases lying between them. CDR3 loop: CAIRGFGGEGNEQFF. The CDR3 bases are TGTGCCATCAGGGGGTTTGGTGGCGAGGGCAATGAGCAGTTCTTC.

The chain has TRBV4-3 and TRBJ1-2; D is unresolved. The CDR3 contains 15 residues. CDR1 and CDR2 (germline): LGHNA, YSLEER. V shed 0 bases and J shed 2 bases, with 10 bases lying between them. CDR3 nucleotide sequence: TGCGCCAGCAGCCAAGAAGTGGCAGCGAACTATGGCTACACCTTC. Residues: CASSQEVAANYGYTF.

This clone was counted once. This chain uses TRBV7-8 with TRBJ1-1, with D possibly being TRBD1 (5 bases). Germline CDR1 reads SGHVS; CDR2 reads FQNEAQ. This CDR3 has 15 residues. Trimming took 1 base from V and 4 from J, leaving 13 bases between them. CDR3 DNA sequence: TGTGCCAGCAGCTTAGAGACAGCTTGGAGCACTGAAGCTTTCTTT. This encodes CASSLETAWSTEAFF.

The chain is built from TRBV11-2 and TRBJ2-3; D is ambiguous. The V end lost 0 bases, the J end lost 1 base, and 8 bases lay between the germline ends. Germline loops: CDR1 SGHAT, CDR2 FQNNGV. There are 15 residues in the CDR3. CDR3 in amino acids: CASSLDPAGTDTQYF. The CDR3 nucleotides are TGTGCCAGCAGCTTAGACCCGGCGGGCACAGATACGCAGTATTTT.

Here the CDR3 DNA reads TGTGCCAGCTCCCTTTCGGGGAACGAGCAGTACTTC. The encoded protein is CASSLSGNEQYF. This chain uses TRBV6-6 with TRBJ2-7, with D perhaps TRBD2 (5 bases). Trimming shortened V by 8 bases and J by 5 bases, and 13 bases separated the two germline ends. Germline V lookup: CDR1 MNHNY, CDR2 SVGAGI (reference sequence). The CDR3 spans 12 residues.

For the CDR3, the DNA is TGTGCCAGCAGTTTGACAGGGTATGGCTACACCTTC. Protein sequence: CASSLTGYGYTF. This chain connects TRBV28 to TRBJ1-2; 7 nucleotides match TRBD1. Germline CDR1 and CDR2: MDHEN and SYDVKM. This CDR3 is 12 amino acids long. With V trimmed by 3 bases and J by 5 bases, 0 bases remained unmatched.

J is TRBJ2-1 and V is TRBV11-3; 13 bases agree with TRBD2. The CDR3 extends over 15 amino acids. CDR1 and CDR2 from the germline V gene are SGHNT and YENEEA. The V and J ends lost 3 bases and 6 bases, in that order; junction bases with no gene match: 2. The DNA of the CDR3 is TGTGCCAGCAGCTTTCGGACTAGCGGGAGCAATGAGCAGTTCTTC. This encodes CASSFRTSGSNEQFF.

The rearrangement links TRBV4-1 to TRBJ1-5; D is perhaps TRBD1 (6 bases). V lost 3 bases and J lost 6, with 9 bases in between. This CDR3 spans 13 amino acids. Germline V gene sequence: CDR1 MGHRA, CDR2 YSYEKL. The CDR3 reads CASSQIQGQPQHF. In DNA, the CDR3 is TGCGCCAGCAGCCAGATACAGGGTCAGCCCCAGCATTTT.

This clone is deemed medium-sized. The rearrangement joins TRBV24-1 to TRBJ2-3, with 7 bases aligning to TRBD2. The germline CDR1 and CDR2 sequences are KGHDR and SFDVKD. The CDR3 has 17 amino acids. Trimming at V came to 3 bases and at J to 1 base, leaving 9 bases not matched to a gene. The CDR3 coding sequence is TGTGCCACCAGTGATGCAACTAGCGAACGAGGCACAGATACGCAGTATTTT. This translates into CATSDATSERGTDTQYF.

The CDR3 sequence is CASSLVEAGANVLTF. The CDR3 coding sequence is TGTGCCAGCAGCTTAGTGGAGGCTGGGGCCAACGTCCTGACTTTC. This chain uses TRBV7-9 with TRBJ2-6, with D tentatively TRBD2 (5 bases). Germline-derived CDR1 and CDR2 are SEHNR and FQNEAQ (reference sequence). The CDR3 is made up of 15 amino acids. V lost 1 base and J 2 bases, leaving 6 bases between the germline ends. The variable domain in full, with the rest retrieved from reference TRBV7-9 and TRBJ2-6, is DTGVSQNPRHKITKRGQNVTFRCDPISEHNRLYWYRQTLGQGPEFLTYFQNEAQLEKSRLLSDRFSAERPKGSFSTLEIQRTEQGDSAMYLCASSLVEAGANVLTFGAGSRLTVL.

The rearrangement uses TRBV19 and TRBJ2-7; no firm D call. This CDR3 has 12 amino acids. CDR1 is LNHDA and CDR2 is SQIVND in the germline V gene (reference sequence). The V and J ends lost 3 bases and 6 bases respectively, with 9 bases between them. The CDR3 loop reads CASSISTGEQYF. CDR3 nucleotides: TGTGCCAGTAGTATTAGTACGGGCGAGCAGTACTTC.

The chain links TRBV30 to TRBJ2-3; the D gene is possibly TRBD2 (6 bases). Deletions cut 4 bases from V and 6 bases from J, with 11 bases between. The CDR3 runs to 12 residues. Germline V gene sequence: CDR1 GTSNPN, CDR2 SVGIG (reference sequence). The CDR3 reads CAWTPGEDTQYF. Here the CDR3 DNA reads TGTGCCTGGACCCCGGGGGAGGATACGCAGTATTTT.

The V call is TRBV7-9, the J call TRBJ1-6; possible D gene TRBD1, 5 bases. The CDR3 loop spans 16 amino acids. Trimming cost V 1 base and J 2 bases, with 9 bases left between them. Germline assignment: CDR1 SEHNR and CDR2 FQNEAQ (reference sequence). CDR3 sequence reads: CASSLVGGTYNSPLHF. As DNA, the CDR3 is TGTGCCAGCAGCTTAGTCGGGGGAACCTATAATTCACCCCTCCACTTT.

The chain joins TRBV30 to TRBJ2-5; D unresolved. V lost 2 bases to trimming and J lost 2 bases, with 12 bases between them. Germline V gene sequence: CDR1 GTSNPN, CDR2 SVGIG (reference sequence). The CDR3 length is 14 residues. The CDR3 here is CAWSFGQLQETQYF. The CDR3 DNA follows: TGTGCCTGGAGTTTTGGTCAACTGCAAGAGACCCAGTACTTC.

The chain carries TRBV5-1 and TRBJ2-1, with 11 bases fitting TRBD2. The CDR3 loop spans 15 amino acids. Germline lookup yields CDR1 SGHRS and CDR2 YFSETQ. V gave up 5 bases and J gave up 1 base; unmatched junction bases: 2. DNA of the CDR3: TGCGCCAGCAGGGGACTAGCGGATTCCTACAATGAGCAGTTCTTC. This encodes CASRGLADSYNEQFF.

The genes are TRBV7-9 and TRBJ2-5; 11 bases match TRBD1. V shed 4 bases and J 5 bases; nucleotides not matched to a gene: 3. Per the germline V gene, CDR1 is SEHNR and CDR2 is FQNEAQ (reference sequence). The CDR3 totals 14 residues. The CDR3 sequence is CASSWTGGLETQYF. The CDR3 DNA reads TGTGCCAGCAGCTGGACAGGGGGCTTGGAGACCCAGTACTTC.

V gene TRBV9 combines with J gene TRBJ1-6; 7 nucleotides agree with TRBD1. The germline V gene encodes CDR1 SGDLS and CDR2 YYNGEE. The J segment lost 9 bases and the V segment lost 2 bases, leaving 5 bases of the junction unmatched. This CDR3 has 14 residues. The DNA for the CDR3 is TGTGCCAGCAGCGTGGGGACAGCTAGTTCACCCCTCCACTTT. Translated: CASSVGTASSPLHF. Together with reference TRBV9 and TRBJ1-6, the CDR3 gives the full variable domain: DSGVTQTPKHLITATGQRVTLRCSPRSGDLSVYWYQQSLDQGLQFLIQYYNGEERAKGNILERFSAQQFPDLHSELNLSSLELGDSALYFCASSVGTASSPLHFGNGTRLTVT.

CDR3 sequence: CAWSAQPNTEAFF. In DNA, the CDR3 is TGTGCCTGGAGTGCACAGCCGAACACTGAAGCTTTCTTT. J is TRBJ1-1 and V is TRBV30; D is ambiguous. V was clipped by 1 base and J by 1 base, with 7 bases between them. CDR3 length equals 13 residues. CDR1 is GTSNPN and CDR2 is SVGIG in the germline V gene (reference sequence).